These 17 T cell receptor beta chains were sequenced from one sample in a study of blood T cells in healthy people across ages. A second PCR of about 6 to 11 cycles used a sample-barcoded 5' primer and a J-beta primer mix. TCRdb ran MiXCR on the 5' RACE reads and lists one entry per CDR3 protein. The sample contains some 1.5 million distinct CDR3 sequences, 28% of which appear only once. The sample comprised blood. The receptor set was obtained from a woman aged 25 to 45 in good health.

This sequence joins TRBV7-7 and TRBJ2-1; no firm D call. The germline V gene has CDR1 SSHAT and CDR2 FNYEAQ (reference sequence). The CDR3 consists of 12 residues. Trimming pared 5 bases from V and 10 bases from J, leaving 12 bases between. The CDR3: CASSPVGSEQFF. CDR3 DNA sequence: TGTGCCAGCAGCCCTGTGGGTTCCGAGCAGTTCTTC.

The J gene is TRBJ2-7, the V gene TRBV28; 7 nucleotides align to TRBD2. The CDR3 spans 13 residues. With 6 bases clipped from V and 7 bases from J, the junction kept 9 bases outside the gene matches. In germline, CDR1 is MDHEN, CDR2 SYDVKM. The CDR3 here is CASRTSVGLEQYF. In DNA, the CDR3 is TGTGCCAGCAGAACCTCAGTGGGACTAGAGCAGTACTTC.

This clonotype was counted only a few times. This rearrangement joins TRBV12-3 or TRBV12-4 to TRBJ1-1; D is ambiguous. Trimming took 3 bases from V and 3 from J, leaving 8 bases between them. CDR3 length: 13 amino acids. CDR3 sequence reads: CASSLLRDTEAFF. For the CDR3, the DNA is TGTGCCAGCAGTTTGCTCCGAGACACTGAAGCTTTCTTT.

The V call is TRBV2, the J call TRBJ2-5; D tentatively reads TRBD1 or TRBD2 (5 bases each). This CDR3 has 14 residues. The V gene lost 2 bases and the J gene lost 4 bases, with 11 bases spanning the gap. The germline V gene encodes CDR1 SNHLY and CDR2 FYNNEI. The CDR3 spells CASSEYRGPETQYF. The CDR3 coding sequence is TGTGCCAGCAGTGAATACCGGGGACCAGAGACCCAGTACTTC. The full variable domain, rest sourced from reference TRBV2 and TRBJ2-5, is EPEVTQTPSHQVTQMGQEVILRCVPISNHLYFYWYRQILGQKVEFLVSFYNNEISEKSEIFDDQFSVERPDGSNFTLKIRSTKLEDSAMYFCASSEYRGPETQYFGPGTRLLVL.

The rearrangement links TRBV5-6 to TRBJ1-1; D gene ambiguous. The CDR3 covers 15 residues. Trimming shortened V by 3 bases and J by 0 bases, and 12 bases separated the two germline ends. CDR1 is SGHDT, CDR2 YYEEEE, per germline. Written as DNA, the CDR3 is TGTGCCAGCAGCTCCCGGGAAGGAGTGAACACTGAAGCTTTCTTT. Its protein is CASSSREGVNTEAFF.

The rearrangement links TRBV7-2 to TRBJ2-7; no reliable D call. V shed 1 base and J shed 0 bases, with 7 bases lying between them. The CDR3 has 14 amino acids. Germline V gene data show CDR1 as SGHTA and CDR2 as FQGNSA. CDR3 sequence reads: CASSLDNYSYEQYF. The CDR3 coding sequence is TGTGCCAGCAGCTTAGACAATTACTCCTACGAGCAGTACTTC.

This rearrangement joins TRBV6-2 or TRBV6-3 to TRBJ2-2; 14 bases agree with TRBD2. J was trimmed by 6 bases and V by 5 bases; bases with no gene match: 5. CDR1 and CDR2 from the germline V gene are MNHEY and SVGEGT. This CDR3 is 16 amino acids long. The CDR3 region has the DNA TGTGCCAGCAGTCGCGGGACTAGCGGGAGTGCCGGGGAGCTGTTTTTT. It specifies CASSRGTSGSAGELFF.

The chain couples TRBV3-1 to TRBJ2-4; possible D gene TRBD2, 7 bases. The CDR3 has 17 amino acids. The ends were cut back, 5 bases at V and 7 bases at J, with 24 bases in the middle. Germline values: CDR1 LGHDT, CDR2 YNNKEL (reference sequence). DNA for the CDR3: TGTGCCAGCAGCGGGGGGGGCGCCCGACGGAGTATGAACATTCAGTACTTC. It codes for CASSGGGARRSMNIQYF.

This clonotype was found a few times. The chain combines TRBV29-1 with TRBJ1-2; D remains unclear. The CDR3 extends over 15 amino acids. The germline CDR1 and CDR2 sequences are SQVTM and ANQGSEA. The V gene lost 0 bases and the J gene lost 7 bases, with 18 bases spanning the gap. CDR3: CSVEEVGSGISGYTF. The DNA for the CDR3 is TGCAGCGTTGAAGAAGTTGGGTCGGGAATAAGTGGCTACACCTTC.

This clonotype appeared a few times. The V gene is TRBV12-5, the J gene TRBJ2-3; the match to TRBD2 covers 14 bases. The germline CDR1 and CDR2 sequences are LGHNT and FRNRAP. Trimming at V came to 6 bases and at J to 5 bases, leaving 10 bases not matched to a gene. This CDR3 is 17 amino acids long. The CDR3 region has the DNA TGTGCTAGTGGCTCAGGGACTAGCGGGAGATATGTAGATACGCAGTATTTT. Translation: CASGSGTSGRYVDTQYF.

This clonotype was seen a handful of times. This rearrangement joins TRBV3-1 to TRBJ2-1, with 14 nucleotides matching TRBD2. The CDR3 sequence is 18 residues long. Trimming removed 1 base from V and 3 bases from J; junction bases left unmatched: 5. Per the germline V gene, CDR1 is LGHDT and CDR2 is YNNKEL (reference sequence). CDR3 amino acids: CASSQAGTSGSSYNEQFF. Written as DNA, the CDR3 is TGTGCCAGCAGCCAAGCTGGGACTAGCGGGAGTAGCTACAATGAGCAGTTCTTC.

This clonotype has at least ten counts. In nucleotides, the CDR3 is TGTGCCAGCAGCCAAGATCGTGGGAGCTCCTACGAGCAGTACTTC. Protein product: CASSQDRGSSYEQYF. V usage is TRBV3-1 and J usage is TRBJ2-7, with D possibly TRBD2 on 5 matching bases. The germline gives CDR1 LGHDT, CDR2 YNNKEL (reference sequence). Trimming left V 0 bases short and J 0 bases short, with 9 bases between. This CDR3 contains 15 residues.

The rearrangement joins TRBV10-3 to TRBJ2-5; 16 bases are shared with TRBD2. Germline trimming cut 4 bases from V and 5 bases from J; bases unmatched to any gene: 13. The CDR3 contains 19 residues. CDR1 is ENHRY, CDR2 SYGVKD, per germline. CDR3 loop: CAISAIGGLAGGDMETQYF. The CDR3 DNA sequence: TGTGCCATCAGTGCTATTGGGGGACTAGCGGGGGGGGACATGGAGACCCAGTACTTC.

This chain uses TRBV12-3 or TRBV12-4 with TRBJ1-2; D is perhaps TRBD1 (5 bases). Trimming stripped 2 bases from V and 7 bases from J, with 14 bases between. The length of the CDR3 is 14 residues. CDR3 sequence: CASSLSGASSGYTF. The DNA for the CDR3 is TGTGCCAGCAGTTTATCTGGGGCGTCATCTGGCTACACCTTC.

This clonotype was seen repeatedly, ten times or more. The gene calls are TRBV5-1 and TRBJ2-7; no definite D call. V was shortened by 4 bases and J by 5 bases, with 13 bases between the two germline ends. CDR3 length: 13 amino acids. Germline V gene lookup returns CDR1 SGHRS and CDR2 YFSETQ. CDR3 sequence reads: CASSRSSLDEQYF. In nucleotides, the CDR3 is TGCGCCAGCAGCCGGTCCTCCTTGGACGAGCAGTACTTC.

This chain uses TRBV2 with TRBJ2-5, with TRBD2 matching 15 bases. The CDR3 is made up of 19 amino acids. CDR1 SNHLY and CDR2 FYNNEI come from the germline V gene. Trimming took 8 bases from V and 0 from J; bases not matched to a gene: 13. This CDR3 reads CASHQTGLAGGRDQETQYF. For the CDR3, the DNA is TGTGCCAGCCACCAAACGGGACTAGCGGGGGGACGGGACCAAGAGACCCAGTACTTC.

This clonotype appeared a few times. The V and J genes are TRBV7-9 and TRBJ2-3; 8 bases agree with TRBD2. After removal of 6 bases from V and 5 bases from J, the junction contained 10 bases not matched to a gene. Germline V CDR1 and CDR2: SEHNR, FQNEAQ (reference sequence). There are 15 residues in the CDR3. The CDR3: CASRGSGSAGDTQYF. CDR3 DNA sequence: TGTGCCAGCAGGGGGAGCGGGAGCGCGGGAGATACGCAGTATTTT. Complete variable domain (other parts from reference TRBV7-9 and TRBJ2-3): DTGVSQNPRHKITKRGQNVTFRCDPISEHNRLYWYRQTLGQGPEFLTYFQNEAQLEKSRLLSDRFSAERPKGSFSTLEIQRTEQGDSAMYLCASRGSGSAGDTQYFGPGTRLTVL.